This TCR beta chain was captured by sequencing in a study of cytomegalovirus exposure and HLA in healthy donors. Study-level background: Early released data comprised tens of millions of unique TCRs from HLA-typed donors.

Only one count was recorded for this clone. Its antigen is still unknown. Germline CDR1 reads KGHSH; CDR2 reads LQKENI. The CDR3 is 15 residues long. Germline trimming cut 4 bases from V and 5 bases from J; bases unmatched to any gene: 8. Study-wide findings and caveats: Immune exposure data for these donors was limited to CMV serostatus. From TCR beta sequences, most subjects' HLA-A and HLA-B alleles were reportedly predicted accurately.

The PCR contained 60 Vbeta and 13 Jbeta primers. Libraries were prepared by immunoSEQ multiplex PCR; TCRdb keeps only in-frame clonotypes and omits some of them. This repertoire shows about 160,000 clones, about 75% found once; its top ten account for approximately 0.89%. The rearrangement links TRBV18 to TRBJ2-5; 9 bases fit TRBD2. The sequenced material came from PBMCs. The TCR sequence derives from a woman aged 50 to 60 in good health and CMV-seropositive. The chain's CDR3 is CASSLSGSGDETQYF. The CDR3 bases are TGTGCCAGCTCACTTAGCGGGAGCGGAGATGAGACCCAGTACTTC.